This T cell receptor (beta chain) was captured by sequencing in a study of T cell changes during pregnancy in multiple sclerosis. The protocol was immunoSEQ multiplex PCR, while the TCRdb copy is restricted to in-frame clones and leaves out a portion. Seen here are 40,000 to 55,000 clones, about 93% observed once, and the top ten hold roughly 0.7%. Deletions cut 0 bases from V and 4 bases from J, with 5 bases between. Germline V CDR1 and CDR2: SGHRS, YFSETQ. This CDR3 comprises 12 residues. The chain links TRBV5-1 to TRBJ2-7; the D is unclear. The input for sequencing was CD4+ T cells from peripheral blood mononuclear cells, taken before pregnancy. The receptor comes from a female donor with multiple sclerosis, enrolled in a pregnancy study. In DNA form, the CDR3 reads TGCGCCAGCAGCTTGGAAGCGTACGAGCAGTACTTC. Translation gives CASSLEAYEQYF. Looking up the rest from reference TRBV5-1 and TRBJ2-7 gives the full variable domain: KAGVTQTPRYLIKTRGQQVTLSCSPISGHRSVSWYQQTPGQGLQFLFEYFSETQRNKGNFPGRFSGRQFSNSRSEMNVSTLELGDSALYLCASSLEAYEQYFGPGTRLTVT.